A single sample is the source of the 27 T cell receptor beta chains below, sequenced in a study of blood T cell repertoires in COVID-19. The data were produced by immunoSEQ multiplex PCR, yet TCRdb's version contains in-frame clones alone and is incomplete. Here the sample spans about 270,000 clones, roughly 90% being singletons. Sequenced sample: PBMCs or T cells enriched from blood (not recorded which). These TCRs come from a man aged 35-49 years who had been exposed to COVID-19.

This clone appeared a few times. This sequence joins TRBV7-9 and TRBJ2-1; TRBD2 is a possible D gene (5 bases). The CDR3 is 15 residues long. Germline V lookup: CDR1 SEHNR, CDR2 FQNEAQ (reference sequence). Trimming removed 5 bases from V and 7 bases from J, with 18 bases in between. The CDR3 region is CASSPRNSPGNEQFF. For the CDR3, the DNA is TGTGCCAGCAGCCCCCGCAACAGCCCGGGGAATGAGCAGTTCTTC.

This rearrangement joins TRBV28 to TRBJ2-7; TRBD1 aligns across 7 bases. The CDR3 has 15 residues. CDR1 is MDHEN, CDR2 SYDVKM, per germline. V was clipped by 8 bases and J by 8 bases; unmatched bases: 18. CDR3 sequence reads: CASDSRGDRSLKQYF. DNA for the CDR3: TGTGCCAGCGATTCTCGAGGGGACAGAAGTTTGAAGCAGTACTTC.

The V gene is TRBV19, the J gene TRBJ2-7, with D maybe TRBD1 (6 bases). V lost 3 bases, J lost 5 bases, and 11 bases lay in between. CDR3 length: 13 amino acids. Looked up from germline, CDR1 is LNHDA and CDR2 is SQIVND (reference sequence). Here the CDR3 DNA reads TGTGCCAGTAGTATGTGGACAGAAGACGAGCAGTACTTC. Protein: CASSMWTEDEQYF.

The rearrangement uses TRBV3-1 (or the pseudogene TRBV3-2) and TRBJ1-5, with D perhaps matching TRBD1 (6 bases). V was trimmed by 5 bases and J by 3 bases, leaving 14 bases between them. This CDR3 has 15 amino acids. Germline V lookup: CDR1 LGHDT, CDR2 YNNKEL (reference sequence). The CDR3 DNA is TGTGCCAGCAGCTATACAGGGACAAACAATCAGCCCCAGCATTTT. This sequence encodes CASSYTGTNNQPQHF.

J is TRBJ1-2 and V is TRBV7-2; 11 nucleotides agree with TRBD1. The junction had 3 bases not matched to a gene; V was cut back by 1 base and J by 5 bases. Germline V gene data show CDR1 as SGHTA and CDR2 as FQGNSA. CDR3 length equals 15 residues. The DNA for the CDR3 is TGTGCCAGCAGCTTAGGGACAGGGGGCCCGTATGGCTACACCTTC. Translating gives CASSLGTGGPYGYTF.

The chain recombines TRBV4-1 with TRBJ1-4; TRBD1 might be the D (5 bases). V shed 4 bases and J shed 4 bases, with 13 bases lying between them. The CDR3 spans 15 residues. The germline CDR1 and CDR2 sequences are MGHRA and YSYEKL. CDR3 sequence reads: CASSRQQENNEKLFF. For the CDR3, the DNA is TGCGCCAGCAGCCGGCAACAGGAAAATAATGAAAAACTGTTTTTT.

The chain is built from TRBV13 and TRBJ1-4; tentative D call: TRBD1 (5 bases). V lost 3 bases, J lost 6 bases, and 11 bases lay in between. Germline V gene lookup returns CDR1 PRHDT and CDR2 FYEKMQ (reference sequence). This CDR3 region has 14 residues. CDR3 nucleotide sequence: TGTGCCAGCAGCTTGGGCAGGGACTATGAAAAACTGTTTTTT. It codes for CASSLGRDYEKLFF.

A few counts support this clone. The CDR3 here is CASSASGSDRGYTF. The CDR3 DNA reads as TGTGCCAGCAGCGCGAGCGGGAGTGACCGGGGCTACACCTTC. This rearrangement joins TRBV6-5 to TRBJ1-2; no clear D gene. Germline assignment: CDR1 MNHEY and CDR2 SVGAGI. CDR3 length: 14 residues. The ends were cut back, 6 bases at V and 8 bases at J, with 19 bases in the middle.

DNA of the CDR3: TGTGCCAGCAGTGAATATTTGACAGGGGGGAGTAATGGCTACACCTTC. It codes for CASSEYLTGGSNGYTF. The rearrangement joins TRBV25-1 to TRBJ1-2; 9 positions match TRBD1. Germline assignment: CDR1 MGHDK and CDR2 SYGVNS. The junction had 8 bases not matched to a gene; V was cut back by 0 bases and J by 6 bases. The CDR3 consists of 16 residues.

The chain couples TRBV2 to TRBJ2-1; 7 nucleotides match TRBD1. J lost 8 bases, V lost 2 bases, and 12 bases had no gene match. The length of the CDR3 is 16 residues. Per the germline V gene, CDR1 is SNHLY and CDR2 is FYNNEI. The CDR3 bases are TGTGCCAGCAGTGAACTGGACAGGAGTCCTTCTGATGAGCAGTTCTTC. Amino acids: CASSELDRSPSDEQFF. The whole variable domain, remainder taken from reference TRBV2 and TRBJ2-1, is EPEVTQTPSHQVTQMGQEVILRCVPISNHLYFYWYRQILGQKVEFLVSFYNNEISEKSEIFDDQFSVERPDGSNFTLKIRSTKLEDSAMYFCASSELDRSPSDEQFFGPGTRLTVL.

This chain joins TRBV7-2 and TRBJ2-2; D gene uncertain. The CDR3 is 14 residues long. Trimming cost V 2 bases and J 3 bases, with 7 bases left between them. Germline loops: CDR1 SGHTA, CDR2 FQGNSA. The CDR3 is CASSLPAYTGELFF. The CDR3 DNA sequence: TGTGCCAGCAGCTTACCTGCGTACACCGGGGAGCTGTTTTTT.

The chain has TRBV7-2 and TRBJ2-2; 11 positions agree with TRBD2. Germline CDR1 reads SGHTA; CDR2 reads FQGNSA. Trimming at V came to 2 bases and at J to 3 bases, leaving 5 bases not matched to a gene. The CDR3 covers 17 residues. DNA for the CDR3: TGTGCCAGCAGCTTATCCCCACTAGCGGGAGACACCGGGGAGCTGTTTTTT. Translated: CASSLSPLAGDTGELFF.

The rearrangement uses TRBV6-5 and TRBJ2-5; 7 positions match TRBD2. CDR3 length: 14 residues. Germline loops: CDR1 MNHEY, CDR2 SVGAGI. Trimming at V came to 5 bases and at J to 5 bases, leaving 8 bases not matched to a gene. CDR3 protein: CASSHGLGRETQYF. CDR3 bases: TGTGCCAGCAGTCATGGACTAGGGCGGGAGACCCAGTACTTC.

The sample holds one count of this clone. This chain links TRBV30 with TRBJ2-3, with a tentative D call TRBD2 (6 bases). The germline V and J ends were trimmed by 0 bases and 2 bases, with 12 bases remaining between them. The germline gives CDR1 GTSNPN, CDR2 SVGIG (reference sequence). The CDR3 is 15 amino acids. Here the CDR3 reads CAWSVGGTPTDTQYF. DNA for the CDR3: TGTGCCTGGAGTGTAGGCGGGACCCCCACAGATACGCAGTATTTT.

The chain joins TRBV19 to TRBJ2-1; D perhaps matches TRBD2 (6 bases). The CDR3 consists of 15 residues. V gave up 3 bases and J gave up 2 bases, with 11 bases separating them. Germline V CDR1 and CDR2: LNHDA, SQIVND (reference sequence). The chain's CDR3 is CASSIRDSTYNEQFF. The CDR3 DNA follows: TGTGCCAGTAGTATTCGGGACTCAACCTACAATGAGCAGTTCTTC.

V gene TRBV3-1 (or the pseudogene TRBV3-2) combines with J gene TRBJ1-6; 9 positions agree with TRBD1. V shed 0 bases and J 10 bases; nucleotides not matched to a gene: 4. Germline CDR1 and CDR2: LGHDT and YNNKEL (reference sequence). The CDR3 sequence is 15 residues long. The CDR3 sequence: CASSQEGQGNSPLHF. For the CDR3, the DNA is TGTGCCAGCAGCCAAGAGGGACAGGGAAACTCACCCCTCCACTTT.

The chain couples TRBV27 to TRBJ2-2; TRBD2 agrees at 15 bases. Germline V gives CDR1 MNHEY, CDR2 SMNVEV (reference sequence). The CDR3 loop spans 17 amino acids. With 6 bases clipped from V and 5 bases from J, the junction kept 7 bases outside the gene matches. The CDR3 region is CASSGLAGGPGTGELFF. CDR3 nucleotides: TGTGCCAGCAGCGGACTAGCGGGAGGGCCTGGGACCGGGGAGCTGTTTTTT.

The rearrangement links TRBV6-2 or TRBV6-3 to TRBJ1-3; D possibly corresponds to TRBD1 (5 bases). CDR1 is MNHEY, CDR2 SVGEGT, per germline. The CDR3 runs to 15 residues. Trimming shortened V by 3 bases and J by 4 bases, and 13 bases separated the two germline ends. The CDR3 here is CASSYPGTHGNTIYF. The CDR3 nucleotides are TGTGCCAGCAGTTATCCAGGGACTCACGGAAACACCATATATTTT.

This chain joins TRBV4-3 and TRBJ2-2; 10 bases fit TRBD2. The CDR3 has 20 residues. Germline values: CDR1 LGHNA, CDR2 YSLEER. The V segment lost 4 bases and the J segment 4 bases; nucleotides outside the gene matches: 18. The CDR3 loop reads CASSPTLLILAGVGTGELFF. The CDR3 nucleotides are TGCGCCAGCAGCCCCACCCTTTTAATTCTAGCGGGAGTCGGCACCGGGGAGCTGTTTTTT.

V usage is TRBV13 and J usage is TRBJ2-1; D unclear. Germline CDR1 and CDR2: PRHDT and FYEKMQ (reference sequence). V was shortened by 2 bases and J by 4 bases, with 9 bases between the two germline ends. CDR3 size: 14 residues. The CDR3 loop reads CASSLKTSYNEQFF. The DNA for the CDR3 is TGTGCCAGCAGCTTAAAAACCAGTTACAATGAGCAGTTCTTC.

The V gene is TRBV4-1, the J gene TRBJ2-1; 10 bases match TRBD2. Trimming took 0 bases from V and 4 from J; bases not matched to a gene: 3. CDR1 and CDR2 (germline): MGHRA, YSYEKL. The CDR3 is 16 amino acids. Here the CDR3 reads CASSQETSGRYNEQFF. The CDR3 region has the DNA TGCGCCAGCAGCCAAGAGACTAGCGGGCGTTACAATGAGCAGTTCTTC.

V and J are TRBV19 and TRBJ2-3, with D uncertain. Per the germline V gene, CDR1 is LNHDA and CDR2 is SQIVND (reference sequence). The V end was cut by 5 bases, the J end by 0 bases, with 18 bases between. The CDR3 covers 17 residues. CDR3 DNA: TGTGCCAGTAGTGAGACACCGAGTCTTACTAGCACAGATACGCAGTATTTT. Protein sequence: CASSETPSLTSTDTQYF.

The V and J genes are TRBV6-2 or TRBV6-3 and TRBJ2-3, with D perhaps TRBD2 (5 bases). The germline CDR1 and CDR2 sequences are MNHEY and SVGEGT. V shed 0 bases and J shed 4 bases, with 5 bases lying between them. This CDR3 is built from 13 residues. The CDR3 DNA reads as TGTGCCAGCAGTTACTCCGGGGCAGATACGCAGTATTTT. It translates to CASSYSGADTQYF.

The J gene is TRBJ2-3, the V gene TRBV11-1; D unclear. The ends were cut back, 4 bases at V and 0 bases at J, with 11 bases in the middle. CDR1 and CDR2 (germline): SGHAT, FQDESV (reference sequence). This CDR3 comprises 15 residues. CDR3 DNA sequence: TGTGCCAGCAGCTCCGACATAACTAGCACAGATACGCAGTATTTT. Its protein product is CASSSDITSTDTQYF.

As DNA, the CDR3 is TGTGCCAGCAGCTTTGGACAGCGGAAGGCCTCTGGAAACACCATATATTTT. Translation gives CASSFGQRKASGNTIYF. The V call is TRBV7-9, the J call TRBJ1-3; possibly TRBD1 for D (6 bases). The germline CDR1 and CDR2 sequences are SEHNR and FQNEAQ (reference sequence). This CDR3 spans 17 amino acids. The V and J ends lost 3 bases and 0 bases respectively, with 15 bases between them.

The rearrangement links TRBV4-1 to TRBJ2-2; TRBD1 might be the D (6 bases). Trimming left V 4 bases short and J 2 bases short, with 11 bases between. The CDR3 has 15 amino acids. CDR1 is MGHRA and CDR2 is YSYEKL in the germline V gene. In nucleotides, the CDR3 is TGCGCCAGCAGCCGCCTACAGGGTAACACCGGGGAGCTGTTTTTT. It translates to CASSRLQGNTGELFF.

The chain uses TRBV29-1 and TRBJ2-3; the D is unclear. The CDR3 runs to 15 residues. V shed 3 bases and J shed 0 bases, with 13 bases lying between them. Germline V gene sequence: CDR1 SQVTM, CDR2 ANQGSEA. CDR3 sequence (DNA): TGCAGCGTTGATTTCCCGACACATAGCACAGATACGCAGTATTTT. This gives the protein CSVDFPTHSTDTQYF.